One sample yielded the 23 T cell receptor beta chains listed below, sequenced in a study of T cells in Graves' hyperthyroidism and ophthalmopathy (dated by TCRdb to between 2019 and 2020). The protocol used for the library was multiplex PCR. Sequencer: Illumina HiSeq 2000. The TCR beta CDR3 regions were amplified from the RNA transcripts. The first round of RT-PCR for the TCR CDR3 was performed with the HTBI primer set and the Qiagen OneStep RT-PCR kit. Starting from the raw public reads, TCRdb applied fastp trimming at Q25, assembled clones with MiXCR and retained in-frame beta chains. Every entry covers one CDR3 protein and lists the most common genes and DNA from its rows. This sample has about 380,000 distinct CDR3 sequences in its table, and about 18% of those were observed once. 40% of the sample belongs to the ten largest clones. The sequenced sample was blood. These TCRs come from a man aged 18-30 years with Graves' ophthalmopathy.

This clonotype was counted a few times. The chain has TRBV20-1 and TRBJ2-7; TRBD1 aligns across 7 bases. The V and J ends lost 4 bases and 0 bases, in that order; junction bases with no gene match: 6. Per the germline V gene, CDR1 is DFQATT and CDR2 is SNEGSKA (reference sequence). The length of the CDR3 is 14 residues. CDR3 residues: CSATDRRSSYEQYF. The DNA for the CDR3 is TGCAGTGCTACGGACAGGAGGAGCTCCTACGAGCAGTACTTC.

The chain recombines TRBV3-1 with TRBJ2-7, with D possibly being TRBD2 (5 bases). The V gene lost 2 bases and the J gene lost 7 bases, with 18 bases spanning the gap. The CDR3 totals 15 residues. Germline V lookup: CDR1 LGHDT, CDR2 YNNKEL (reference sequence). CDR3 region: CASSQMYTSPGEQYF. Here the CDR3 DNA reads TGTGCCAGCAGCCAAATGTATACATCCCCGGGGGAGCAGTACTTC.

The genes are TRBV12-3 or TRBV12-4 and TRBJ2-3, with D unclear. V lost 5 bases and J lost 0, with 9 bases in between. CDR3 size: 14 residues. CDR3 DNA sequence: TGTGCCAGCAGTAACCTCCCTAGCACAGATACGCAGTATTTT. Protein product: CASSNLPSTDTQYF.

This clonotype was picked up many times. This chain links TRBV7-2 with TRBJ2-3, with D unclear. This CDR3 is 13 amino acids long. Germline CDR1 is SGHTA and CDR2 is FQGNSA. Trimming stripped 3 bases from V and 2 bases from J, with 6 bases between. For the CDR3, the DNA is TGTGCCAGCAGCTTGGGGATCACAGATACGCAGTATTTT. Translating it yields CASSLGITDTQYF. The entire variable domain, with the rest obtained from reference TRBV7-2 and TRBJ2-3, is as follows: GAGVSQSPSNKVTEKGKDVELRCDPISGHTALYWYRQSLGQGLEFLIYFQGNSAPDKSGLPSDRFSAERTGGSVSTLTIQRTQQEDSAVYLCASSLGITDTQYFGPGTRLTVL.

The table lists this clonotype with many counts. V and J are TRBV2 and TRBJ2-1; D possibly corresponds to TRBD1 (6 bases). CDR3 length: 15 residues. Trimming took off 5 bases at V and 7 bases at J, with 18 bases between the two ends. Looked up from germline, CDR1 is SNHLY and CDR2 is FYNNEI. CDR3 region: CASSLRQELGNEQFF. CDR3 coding DNA: TGTGCCAGCAGTTTACGACAGGAACTCGGGAATGAGCAGTTCTTC.

This clonotype was observed at least ten times. The J gene is TRBJ2-5, the V gene TRBV2; D remains ambiguous. CDR1 is SNHLY and CDR2 is FYNNEI in the germline V gene. CDR3 length equals 12 residues. V lost 6 bases to trimming and J lost 4 bases, with 9 bases between them. CDR3 DNA: TGTGCCAGCAGCTCTTCGGGAGAGACCCAGTACTTC. It codes for CASSSSGETQYF.

In this sample, this clonotype turned up many times. The chain joins TRBV2 to TRBJ1-1; D is uncertain. The CDR3 contains 15 residues. In germline, CDR1 is SNHLY, CDR2 FYNNEI. The V end lost 4 bases, the J end lost 6 bases, and 18 bases lay between the germline ends. The chain's CDR3 is CASSAASWASAEAFF. In nucleotides, the CDR3 is TGTGCCAGCAGTGCTGCCTCCTGGGCTTCGGCTGAAGCTTTCTTT.

This clonotype was observed a handful of times. This rearrangement joins TRBV28 to TRBJ2-2; 7 bases are a match to TRBD2. The CDR3 length is 16 residues. V was clipped by 5 bases and J by 4 bases; unmatched bases: 10. The V gene's germline CDR1 is MDHEN and CDR2 SYDVKM. The CDR3 region has the DNA TGTGCCAGCAGTCCCTGGACGGGGGGACGCACCGGGGAGCTGTTTTTT. As protein: CASSPWTGGRTGELFF. The full variable domain, rest sourced from reference TRBV28 and TRBJ2-2, is DVKVTQSSRYLVKRTGEKVFLECVQDMDHENMFWYRQDPGLGLRLIYFSYDVKMKEKGDIPEGYSVSREKKERFSLILESASTNQTSMYLCASSPWTGGRTGELFFGEGSRLTVL.

This clonotype came up many times. In nucleotides, the CDR3 is TGTGCCAGCAGTCAAGACGCGACGAGCAATCAGCCCCAGCATTTT. Translation gives CASSQDATSNQPQHF. V usage is TRBV12-3 or TRBV12-4 and J usage is TRBJ1-5; D is undetermined. This CDR3 contains 15 residues. The V gene lost 5 bases and the J gene lost 1 base, with 12 bases spanning the gap.

This clonotype was picked up a small number of times. The chain combines TRBV5-5 with TRBJ2-1; TRBD1 matches 7 bases. Germline V gives CDR1 SGHKS, CDR2 YYEKEE (reference sequence). This CDR3 is built from 14 residues. The V and J ends lost 7 bases and 5 bases, in that order; junction bases with no gene match: 9. CDR3 DNA sequence: TGTGCCAGCGGCTACAGGGGTTGGGACAATGAGCAGTTCTTC. Translated: CASGYRGWDNEQFF. The whole variable domain, filled in from reference TRBV5-5 and TRBJ2-1, reads DAGVTQSPTHLIKTRGQQVTLRCSPISGHKSVSWYQQVLGQGPQFIFQYYEKEERGRGNFPDRFSARQFPNYSSELNVNALLLGDSALYLCASGYRGWDNEQFFGPGTRLTVL.

The table lists this clonotype with a few counts. The chain couples TRBV19 to TRBJ2-5; tentatively, D is TRBD1 (5 bases). Germline V CDR1 and CDR2: LNHDA, SQIVND (reference sequence). CDR3 length equals 15 residues. Trimming left V 3 bases short and J 2 bases short, with 13 bases between. CDR3 sequence (DNA): TGTGCCAGTAGTATGGGGCGGAACACGCAAGAGACCCAGTACTTC. Its protein is CASSMGRNTQETQYF.

Many counts were recorded for this clonotype. The rearrangement uses TRBV27 and TRBJ2-7; 7 nucleotides match TRBD2. There are 15 residues in the CDR3. Germline CDR1 is MNHEY and CDR2 is SMNVEV (reference sequence). V lost 5 bases, J lost 1 base, and 8 bases stayed unmatched. CDR3 protein: CASSPRTRASYEQYF. The CDR3 nucleotides are TGTGCCAGCAGTCCGCGGACTAGAGCTTCCTACGAGCAGTACTTC.

This chain uses TRBV20-1 with TRBJ2-1; a possible D gene is TRBD1 (7 bases). Per germline, CDR1 DFQATT and CDR2 SNEGSKA (reference sequence). The CDR3 loop spans 14 amino acids. Trimming cost V 0 bases and J 9 bases, with 15 bases left between them. CDR3 bases: TGCAGTGCTAGAGAGACAGGGAGGATGAGTGAGCAGTTCTTC. This gives the protein CSARETGRMSEQFF.

The sample holds many counts of this clonotype. CDR3: CASSLGLEWPQHF. CDR3 nucleotide sequence: TGTGCCAGCAGCTTAGGACTTGAGTGGCCCCAGCATTTT. The rearrangement links TRBV11-2 to TRBJ1-5; D remains unclear. Trimming removed 1 base at V and 9 bases at J, with 10 bases between. The CDR3 totals 13 residues. Germline V CDR1 and CDR2: SGHAT, FQNNGV.

This clonotype has at least ten counts. This rearrangement joins TRBV13 to TRBJ1-4, with 8 bases fitting TRBD1. The germline V gene has CDR1 PRHDT and CDR2 FYEKMQ (reference sequence). This CDR3 has 14 amino acids. J lost 6 bases, V lost 5 bases, and 5 bases had no gene match. This CDR3 reads CASSTPTGDEKLFF. DNA of the CDR3: TGTGCCAGCAGCACGCCGACAGGGGATGAAAAACTGTTTTTT.

There are many counts of this clonotype. This chain connects TRBV28 to TRBJ1-1; D not resolved. This CDR3 is built from 15 residues. Germline values: CDR1 MDHEN, CDR2 SYDVKM. Trimming pared 3 bases from V and 3 bases from J, leaving 14 bases between. CDR3 sequence (DNA): TGTGCCAGCAGTTTCAGGTTTAGAGGGTACACTGAAGCTTTCTTT. The encoded protein is CASSFRFRGYTEAFF.

The rearrangement joins TRBV10-3 to TRBJ2-2; 7 bases are a match to TRBD2. Germline V gene data show CDR1 as ENHRY and CDR2 as SYGVKD. The CDR3 totals 17 residues. V lost 0 bases and J lost 7; bases outside the gene matches: 11. CDR3 DNA: TGTGCCATCAGTGAGTCGATAGGAAGCGGGATGTACGGGGAGCTGTTTTTT. Protein: CAISESIGSGMYGELFF.

J is TRBJ1-1 and V is TRBV3-1, with TRBD1 matching 10 bases. Germline CDR1 and CDR2: LGHDT and YNNKEL (reference sequence). The CDR3 has 16 amino acids. After removal of 4 bases from V and 5 bases from J, the junction contained 10 bases not matched to a gene. The CDR3 region is CASSPEDRGVWTEAFF. CDR3 nucleotides: TGTGCCAGCAGCCCGGAGGACAGGGGGGTATGGACTGAAGCTTTCTTT.

This clonotype was counted many times. The chain is built from TRBV5-1 and TRBJ2-5; tentatively, D is TRBD2 (6 bases). The ends were cut back, 1 base at V and 4 bases at J, with 23 bases in the middle. The CDR3 is made up of 18 amino acids. Germline CDR1 is SGHRS and CDR2 is YFSETQ. As DNA, the CDR3 is TGCGCCAGCAGCTTGTATGGGCCCTCGGGACTTACCGCAGAGACCCAGTACTTC. Translated: CASSLYGPSGLTAETQYF.

This clonotype was seen many times. This chain connects TRBV5-6 to TRBJ2-1; the D gene is possibly TRBD1 (5 bases). The CDR3 totals 12 residues. The germline gives CDR1 SGHDT, CDR2 YYEEEE. V was pared by 4 bases and J by 10 bases, with 12 bases between. CDR3 DNA: TGTGCCAGCAGCCCACTGAACAGGGAGCAGTTCTTC. This gives the protein CASSPLNREQFF.

The chain couples TRBV12-3 or TRBV12-4 to TRBJ2-1; 12 positions agree with TRBD2. Unmatched junction bases numbered 4, after V lost 6 bases and J lost 4 bases. The CDR3 length is 15 residues. The CDR3 loop reads CASRQTSGGYNEQFF. In nucleotides, the CDR3 is TGTGCCAGCAGACAGACTAGCGGGGGTTACAATGAGCAGTTCTTC.

This clonotype was seen at least ten times. This chain connects TRBV2 to TRBJ2-7, with D maybe TRBD1 (5 bases). V lost 7 bases and J 6 bases, leaving 13 bases between the germline ends. The CDR3 consists of 12 residues. Germline V gene lookup returns CDR1 SNHLY and CDR2 FYNNEI. The CDR3 reads CASTDSPAEQYF. In DNA, the CDR3 is TGTGCCAGCACAGACAGTCCCGCCGAGCAGTACTTC. The whole variable domain, remainder taken from reference TRBV2 and TRBJ2-7, is EPEVTQTPSHQVTQMGQEVILRCVPISNHLYFYWYRQILGQKVEFLVSFYNNEISEKSEIFDDQFSVERPDGSNFTLKIRSTKLEDSAMYFCASTDSPAEQYFGPGTRLTVT.

The chain is built from TRBV27 and TRBJ1-6; maybe TRBD1 (6 bases). The CDR3 runs 14 residues. Germline CDR1 is MNHEY and CDR2 is SMNVEV (reference sequence). V was pared by 2 bases and J by 9 bases, with 11 bases between. Here the CDR3 DNA reads TGTGCCAGCAGTTTAAGGGGACAAGGTTCACCCCTCCACTTT. It yields the protein CASSLRGQGSPLHF.